The clone carrying this T cell receptor beta chain was seen just once. The antigen remains undetermined. The assay was immunoSEQ multiplex PCR, and TCRdb's table has in-frame clones only and misses some. This table holds 150,000 or so clones, 80% to 95% found once. This CDR3 contains 15 residues. V was shortened by 2 bases and J by 4 bases, with 11 bases between the two germline ends. The V gene's germline CDR1 is KGHSH and CDR2 LQKENI. This record belongs to a study of T cell responses to AZD1222 COVID-19 vaccine. Study-wide background: Pooling was applied to second doses at about 4 or about 12 weeks.

Study-level results: Clonal diversity may have been underestimated, and the donors were mostly white British, with more females than males. Only five to seven AZD1222 recipients tested seropositive at baseline.

The specimen was peripheral blood, collected on day 0 of AZD1222 vaccination. The chain combines TRBV18 with TRBJ2-2; a weak D match, TRBD1 (6 bases). The receptor was derived from an adult in good health. CDR3 sequence (DNA): TGTGCCAGCTCACCAAAACAGGGTGGCACCGGGGAGCTGTTTTTT. It is translated as CASSPKQGGTGELFF.